This entry describes one T cell receptor beta chain. These data are taken from a study of cytomegalovirus exposure and HLA in healthy donors. Primers included in the PCR were 60 Vbeta and 13 Jbeta primers. Sequencing was performed with immunoSEQ multiplex PCR; in TCRdb, only in-frame clones are kept and a portion is missing. There are 250,000 to 350,000 clones in the sample; 70% to 90% occur only once, and roughly 4% lies in the top ten. V dropped 4 bases and J dropped 3 bases, with 11 bases sitting between them. The germline V gene has CDR1 MRHNA and CDR2 SNTAGT. This CDR3 has 14 amino acids. The chain carries TRBV6-4 and TRBJ2-3; possible D gene TRBD1, 6 bases. This receptor was obtained from a man aged 35 to 55 in good health and CMV-seropositive. What was sequenced was PBMCs. The CDR3 here is CASSVQRGTDTQYF. The CDR3 nucleotides are TGTGCCAGCAGTGTCCAGAGGGGGACAGATACGCAGTATTTT.